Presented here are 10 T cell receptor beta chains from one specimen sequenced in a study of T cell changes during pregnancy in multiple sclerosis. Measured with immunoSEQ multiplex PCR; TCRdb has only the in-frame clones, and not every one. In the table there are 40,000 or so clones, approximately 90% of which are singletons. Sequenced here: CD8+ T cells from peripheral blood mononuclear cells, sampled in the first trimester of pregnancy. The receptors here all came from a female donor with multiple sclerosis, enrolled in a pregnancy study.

The CDR3 region is CASSQATGGRDYTF. In DNA form, the CDR3 reads TGCGCCAGCAGCCAAGCTACGGGGGGGAGGGACTACACCTTC. This chain uses TRBV4-3 with TRBJ1-2; possibly TRBD1 for D (5 bases). The germline V gene encodes CDR1 LGHNA and CDR2 YSLEER. Deletions cut 1 base from V and 10 bases from J, with 16 bases between. This CDR3 is built from 14 residues.

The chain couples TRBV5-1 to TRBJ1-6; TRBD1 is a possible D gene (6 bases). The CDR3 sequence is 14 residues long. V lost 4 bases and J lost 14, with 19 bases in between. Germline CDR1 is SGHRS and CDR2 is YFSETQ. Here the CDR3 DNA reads TGCGCCAGCAGCCCCGAGGGGGTTGCGGTCACCCTCCACTTT. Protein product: CASSPEGVAVTLHF.

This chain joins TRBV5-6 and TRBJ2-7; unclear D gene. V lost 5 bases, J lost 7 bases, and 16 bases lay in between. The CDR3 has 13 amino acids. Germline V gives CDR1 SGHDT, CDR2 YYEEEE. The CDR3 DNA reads TGTGCCAGCAGTTACCTCCGACAAACAGAGCAGTACTTC. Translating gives CASSYLRQTEQYF.

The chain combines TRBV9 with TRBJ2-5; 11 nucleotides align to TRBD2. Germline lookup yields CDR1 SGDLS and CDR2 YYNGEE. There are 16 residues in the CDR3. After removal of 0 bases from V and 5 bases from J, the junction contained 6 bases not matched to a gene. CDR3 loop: CASSVVASGGRETQYF. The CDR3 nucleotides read TGTGCCAGCAGCGTAGTGGCTAGCGGGGGGAGGGAGACCCAGTACTTC.

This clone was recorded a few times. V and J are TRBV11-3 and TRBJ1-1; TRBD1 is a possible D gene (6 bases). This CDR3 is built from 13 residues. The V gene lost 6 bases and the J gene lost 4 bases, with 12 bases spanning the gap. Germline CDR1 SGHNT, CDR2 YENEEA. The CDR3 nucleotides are TGTGCCAGCAGTTGGGGAGGGGGCACTGAAGCTTTCTTT. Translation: CASSWGGGTEAFF.

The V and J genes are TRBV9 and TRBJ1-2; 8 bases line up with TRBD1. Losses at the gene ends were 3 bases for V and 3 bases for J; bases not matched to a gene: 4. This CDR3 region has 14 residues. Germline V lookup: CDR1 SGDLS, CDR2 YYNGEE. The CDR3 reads CASSDAGGDYGYTF. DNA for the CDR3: TGTGCCAGCAGCGACGCAGGGGGCGACTATGGCTACACCTTC.

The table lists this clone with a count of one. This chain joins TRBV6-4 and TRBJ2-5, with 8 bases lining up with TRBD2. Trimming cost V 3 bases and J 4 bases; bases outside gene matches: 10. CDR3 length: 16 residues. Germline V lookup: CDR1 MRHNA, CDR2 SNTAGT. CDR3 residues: CASSEGGGSGVETQYF. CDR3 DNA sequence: TGTGCCAGCAGTGAAGGAGGTGGTAGCGGGGTAGAGACCCAGTACTTC.

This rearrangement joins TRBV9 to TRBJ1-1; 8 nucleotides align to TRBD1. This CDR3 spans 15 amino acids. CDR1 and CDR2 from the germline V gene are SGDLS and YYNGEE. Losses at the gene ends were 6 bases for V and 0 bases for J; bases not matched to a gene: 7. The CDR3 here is CASTTGGEMNTEAFF. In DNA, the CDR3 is TGTGCCAGCACTACAGGGGGAGAGATGAACACTGAAGCTTTCTTT.

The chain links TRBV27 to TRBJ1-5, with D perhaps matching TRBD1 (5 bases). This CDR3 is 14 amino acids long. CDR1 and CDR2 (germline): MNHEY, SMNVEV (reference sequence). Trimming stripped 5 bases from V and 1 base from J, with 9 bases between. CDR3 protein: CASSIRQSNQPQHF. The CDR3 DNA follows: TGTGCCAGCAGTATCCGACAGAGCAATCAGCCCCAGCATTTT.

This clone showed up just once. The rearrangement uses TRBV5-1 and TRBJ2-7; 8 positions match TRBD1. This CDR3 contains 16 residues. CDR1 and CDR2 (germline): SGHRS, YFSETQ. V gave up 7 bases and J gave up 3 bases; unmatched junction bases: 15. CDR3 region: CASHPIATGANYEQYF. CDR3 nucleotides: TGCGCCAGCCACCCGATAGCGACAGGGGCGAACTACGAGCAGTACTTC.